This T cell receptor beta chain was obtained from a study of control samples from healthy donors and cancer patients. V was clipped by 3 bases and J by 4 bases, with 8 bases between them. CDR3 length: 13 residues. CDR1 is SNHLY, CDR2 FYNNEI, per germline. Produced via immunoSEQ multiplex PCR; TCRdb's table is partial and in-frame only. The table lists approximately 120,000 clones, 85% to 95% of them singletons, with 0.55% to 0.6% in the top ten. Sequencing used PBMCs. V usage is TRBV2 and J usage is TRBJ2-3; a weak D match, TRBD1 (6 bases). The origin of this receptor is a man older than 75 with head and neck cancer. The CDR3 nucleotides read TGTGCCAGCAGTGACGAGGGGGCAGATACGCAGTATTTT. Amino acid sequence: CASSDEGADTQYF.